This T cell receptor (beta chain) comes out of a study of blood T cell repertoires in COVID-19. Study-wide background: Acute and convalescent COVID-19 samples came from the United States, Italy and Spain. From T cells, B-cell-depleted T cells, or PBMCs came the material, which was cDNA or gDNA.

Source study methods: Amplification of reference gene primers was used by the study to estimate nucleated cell counts. Sequencing was performed with immunoSEQ multiplex PCR; in TCRdb, only in-frame clones are kept and a portion is missing. V and J calls and clone size are as listed in that table; D and trimming were resolved from the DNA. The repertoire includes 90,000 to 130,000 clones, over 65% of them detected once, and about 3.7% sits in the top ten. V was pared by 3 bases and J by 4 bases, with 10 bases between. The germline gives CDR1 KGHSH, CDR2 LQKENI. This CDR3 has 14 residues. The rearrangement joins TRBV18 to TRBJ1-5, with no clear D. Material for sequencing was peripheral blood. The sequence derives from a woman aged 80 or over with acute or convalescent COVID-19. CDR3 sequence (DNA): TGTGCCAGCTCACCCAACAGCCAGAATCAGCCCCAGCATTTT. Its translation is CASSPNSQNQPQHF.